This T cell receptor beta chain appears in the sequencing data of a study of Graves' ophthalmopathy and Graves' hyperthyroidism. Study outcomes and limitations: A 13-signature model separated ophthalmopathy from stable hyperthyroidism, reaching 87.88% sensitivity and less than 82% specificity cross-validated.

This clonotype was detected only a few times. Its specificity is not known. Amplified TCR beta CDR3 regions were obtained using RNA transcripts as template. The first round was an RT-PCR with HTBI primers, and the second round was a multiplex PCR. TCRdb itself ran the multiplex PCR reads through MiXCR, one entry per CDR3 protein. The table shows about 660,000 distinct CDR3 sequences, with about two fifths occurring only once. Active ophthalmopathy (CAS at least 3, NOSPECS at least 4), lasting under 3 months. Orbital computed tomography and thyroid ultrasound, along with TRAb, serum thyroxine and clinical symptoms, underpinned diagnosis. CDR1 MNHEY and CDR2 SVGAGI come from the germline V gene. This CDR3 spans 15 amino acids.

This sequence was found in an adult man with Graves' ophthalmopathy. The source material was peripheral blood. J is TRBJ2-5 and V is TRBV6-5; 9 nucleotides line up with TRBD1. TRBJ2-7 explains the end of the DNA better; the J call may be wrong. The CDR3 DNA reads as TGTGCCAGCAGTTACTCAGGACAGGGGAATTACGAGCAGTACTTC. Its translation is CASSYSGQGNYEQYF.